What follows are 4 T cell receptor beta chains derived from one specimen sequenced in a study of Ad26.COV2.S vaccination and SARS-CoV-2 variants. Clones were sequenced by immunoSEQ multiplex PCR, and TCRdb holds only the in-frame ones, with some missing. Here the sample spans roughly 400,000 clones, around 93% being singletons. Described treatment: 19 received Ad26.COV2.S at low or high dose, single or two shots; roughly five received placebo; per-sample allocation not given. It was on day 63 after the first vaccine or placebo injection that samples were taken. The material was peripheral blood, obtained in a trial of Ad26.COV2.S vaccine versus placebo. These receptors were obtained from a person aged 18 to 65 who received the Ad26.COV2.S COVID-19 vaccine or a placebo.

The chain recombines TRBV7-2 with TRBJ2-3; TRBD2 matches 10 bases. Germline V lookup: CDR1 SGHTA, CDR2 FQGNSA. The V gene end was trimmed by 5 bases and the J gene end by 6 bases; junction bases not matched to a gene: 14. The CDR3 consists of 17 residues. The CDR3 loop is CASSLGRIAGGVDTQYF. The DNA of the CDR3 is TGTGCCAGCAGCCTGGGTAGAATAGCGGGGGGTGTGGATACGCAGTATTTT. The full variable domain, its missing parts supplied by reference TRBV7-2 and TRBJ2-3, is GAGVSQSPSNKVTEKGKDVELRCDPISGHTALYWYRQSLGQGLEFLIYFQGNSAPDKSGLPSDRFSAERTGGSVSTLTIQRTQQEDSAVYLCASSLGRIAGGVDTQYFGPGTRLTVL.

This sequence joins TRBV18 and TRBJ1-5, with TRBD1 matching 9 bases. CDR1 is KGHSH, CDR2 LQKENI, per germline. V lost 6 bases to trimming and J lost 9 bases; unmatched junction nucleotides: 15. This CDR3 has 16 residues. CDR3 DNA sequence: TGTGCCAGCTCCCGGACGCCCACAGGGGGCGAGGTGCCCCAGCATTTT. This encodes CASSRTPTGGEVPQHF.

V and J are TRBV6-5 and TRBJ2-7, with 10 bases identical to TRBD1. Per the germline V gene, CDR1 is MNHEY and CDR2 is SVGAGI. This CDR3 comprises 15 residues. The V and J ends lost 2 bases and 5 bases, in that order; junction bases with no gene match: 6. The CDR3 sequence is CASSYLGQGGNEQYF. The CDR3 DNA is TGTGCCAGCAGTTACCTTGGACAGGGGGGAAACGAGCAGTACTTC.

This clone was seen just once. The chain links TRBV5-1 to TRBJ2-2, with D unclear. Per germline, CDR1 SGHRS and CDR2 YFSETQ. This CDR3 comprises 14 residues. V lost 7 bases to trimming and J lost 0 bases, with 10 bases between them. The CDR3 DNA follows: TGCGCCAGCCGCACAACGACGAACACCGGGGAGCTGTTTTTT. It codes for CASRTTTNTGELFF.